These T cell receptor beta chains were read from a single sample in a study of cytomegalovirus exposure and HLA in healthy donors. The assay was immunoSEQ multiplex PCR, and TCRdb's table has in-frame clones only and misses some. Counted here are approximately 150,000 clones, around 80% occurring once; the ten biggest clones make up 2.9%. Sequenced: PBMCs. These receptor sequences come from a woman aged 25 to 45 in good health and CMV-seronegative. CDR3s include the opening cysteine and the closing phenylalanine or tryptophan.

v_gene | len | CDR3aa
TRBV4-1 | 14 | CASARDRAYTEAFF
TRBV19 | 14 | CASSTRDKGVKAFF
TRBV5-1 | 16 | CASSFRGTVNTGELFF
TRBV19 | 12 | CASSIEDWGYTF
TRBV19 | 15 | CASTPRRGGEYEQYF
TRBV30 | 14 | CAWSPGHGGTEAFF
TRBV19 | 14 | CASTGPQSDNEQFF
TRBV7-9 | 13 | CASEAGAYNEQFF
TRBV7-9 | 16 | CASSKQGAHSGNTIYF
TRBV7-9 | 15 | CASTIGGGANYGYTF
TRBV7-3 | 13 | CASSLAGTGDYTF
TRBV5-8 | 15 | CASSLYQGAGNTIYF
TRBV6-1 | 14 | CASSPGETNTEAFF
TRBV7-8 | 13 | CASSLQVTGELFF
TRBV28 | 15 | CASSPPPGGKTEAFF
TRBV2 | 15 | CASSGQGANNSPLHF
TRBV5-1 | 14 | CASKFSGGLNEQFF
TRBV9 | 15 | CASSERQGAGEKLFF
TRBV4-1 | 20 | CASSQDFTSGLSLSQETQYF
TRBV27 | 16 | CASSLTTLTWQETQYF
TRBV30 | 15 | CAWSGRQGHGYEQYF
TRBV6-1 | 13 | CASTRGGNTEAFF
TRBV5-1 | 16 | CASSSQGARGYNEQFF
TRBV30 | 13 | CAWSNSGNQPQHF
TRBV4-3 | 14 | CASSYSSGDNEQFF
TRBV5-4 | 14 | CASSFGLPPGEQYF
TRBV6-1 | 14 | CASSDRQGTSPLHF
TRBV9 | 16 | CASSVEDRGLLGGYTF
TRBV9 | 15 | CASSFGTGNREKLFF